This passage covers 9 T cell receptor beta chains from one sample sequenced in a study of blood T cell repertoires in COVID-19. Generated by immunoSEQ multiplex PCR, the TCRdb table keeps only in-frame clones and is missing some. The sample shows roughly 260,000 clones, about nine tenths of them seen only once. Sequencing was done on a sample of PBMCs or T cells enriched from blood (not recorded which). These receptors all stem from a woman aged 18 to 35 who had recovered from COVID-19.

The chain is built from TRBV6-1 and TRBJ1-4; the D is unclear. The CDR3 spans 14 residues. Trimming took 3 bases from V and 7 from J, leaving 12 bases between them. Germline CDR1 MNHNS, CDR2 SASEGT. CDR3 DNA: TGTGCCAGCAGTGATATGGCAGGTCTTGAAAAACTGTTTTTT. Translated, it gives CASSDMAGLEKLFF.

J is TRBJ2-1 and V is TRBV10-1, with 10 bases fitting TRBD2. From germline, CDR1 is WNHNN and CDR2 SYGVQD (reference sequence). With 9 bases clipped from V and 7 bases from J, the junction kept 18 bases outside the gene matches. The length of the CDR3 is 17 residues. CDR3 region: CASKDKPGLATKNEQFF. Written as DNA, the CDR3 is TGCGCCAGTAAAGATAAACCGGGACTAGCGACGAAGAATGAGCAGTTCTTC.

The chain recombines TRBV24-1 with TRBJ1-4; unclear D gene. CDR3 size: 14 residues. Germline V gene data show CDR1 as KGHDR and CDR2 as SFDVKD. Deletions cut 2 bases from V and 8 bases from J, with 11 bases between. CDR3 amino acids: CATSDWAHPEKLFF. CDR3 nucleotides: TGTGCCACCAGTGATTGGGCTCACCCCGAAAAACTGTTTTTT.

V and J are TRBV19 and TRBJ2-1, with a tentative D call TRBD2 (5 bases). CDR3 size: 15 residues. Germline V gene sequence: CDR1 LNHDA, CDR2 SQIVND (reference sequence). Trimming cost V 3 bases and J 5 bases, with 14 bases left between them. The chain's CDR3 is CASSIGWELHNEQFF. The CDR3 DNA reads TGTGCCAGTAGTATTGGGTGGGAGCTCCACAATGAGCAGTTCTTC.

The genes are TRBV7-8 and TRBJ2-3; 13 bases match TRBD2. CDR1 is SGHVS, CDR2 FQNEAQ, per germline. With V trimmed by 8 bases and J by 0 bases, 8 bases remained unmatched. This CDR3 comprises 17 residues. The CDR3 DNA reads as TGTGCCAGCGCTAAGACTAGCGGGGGGTCTAGCACAGATACGCAGTATTTT. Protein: CASAKTSGGSSTDTQYF.

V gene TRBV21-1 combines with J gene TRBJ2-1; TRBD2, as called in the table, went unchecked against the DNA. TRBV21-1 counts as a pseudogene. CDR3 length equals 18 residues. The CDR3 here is CASSKAVELSLGHNEQFF. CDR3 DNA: TGTGCCAGCAGCAAAGCTGTGGAGCTATCCCTTGGCCACAATGAGCAGTTCTTC.

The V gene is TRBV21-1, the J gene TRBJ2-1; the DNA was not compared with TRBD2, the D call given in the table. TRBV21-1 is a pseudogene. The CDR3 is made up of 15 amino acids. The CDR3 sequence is CASSPLGGRDNEQFF. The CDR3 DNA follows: TGTGCCAGCAGCCCCCTGGGAGGTCGGGACAATGAGCAGTTCTTC.

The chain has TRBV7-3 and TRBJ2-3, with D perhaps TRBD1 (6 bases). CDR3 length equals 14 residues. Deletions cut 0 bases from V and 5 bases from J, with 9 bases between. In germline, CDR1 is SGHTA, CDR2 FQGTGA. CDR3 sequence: CASSLTGAGDTQYF. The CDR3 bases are TGTGCCAGCAGCTTAACGGGGGCGGGAGATACGCAGTATTTT.

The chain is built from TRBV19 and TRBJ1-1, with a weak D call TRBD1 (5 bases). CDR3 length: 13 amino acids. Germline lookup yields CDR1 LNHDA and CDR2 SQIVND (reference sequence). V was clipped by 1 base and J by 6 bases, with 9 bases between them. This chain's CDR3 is CASSIGRASEAFF. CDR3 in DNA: TGTGCCAGTAGTATAGGCAGGGCATCTGAAGCTTTCTTT.